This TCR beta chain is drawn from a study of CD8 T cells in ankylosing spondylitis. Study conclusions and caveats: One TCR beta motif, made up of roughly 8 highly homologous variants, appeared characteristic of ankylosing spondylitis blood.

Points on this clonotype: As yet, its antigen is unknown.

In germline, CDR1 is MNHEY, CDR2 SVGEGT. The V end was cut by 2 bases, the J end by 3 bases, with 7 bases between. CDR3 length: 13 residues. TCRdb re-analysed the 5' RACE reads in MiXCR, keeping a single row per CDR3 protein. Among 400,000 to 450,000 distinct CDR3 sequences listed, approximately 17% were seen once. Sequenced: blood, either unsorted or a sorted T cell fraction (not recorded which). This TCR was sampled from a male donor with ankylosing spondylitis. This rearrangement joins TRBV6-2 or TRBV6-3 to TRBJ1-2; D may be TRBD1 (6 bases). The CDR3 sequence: CASSYEGDYGYTF. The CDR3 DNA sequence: TGTGCCAGCAGTTACGAGGGGGACTATGGCTACACCTTC.